This TCR beta chain was identified during a study of T-cell reconstitution after alpha-beta-depleted transplantation in children. Using unique molecular identifiers, the investigators prepared the TCRbeta library. TCRdb re-derived calls from the PCR reads in MiXCR, one entry per CDR3 protein. The table shows some 500,000 distinct CDR3 sequences, with around 18% occurring only once. The sequencing used PBMCs from the stem cell graft donor, collected from the stem cell graft. The clonotype originates from a human donor who donated a stem cell graft to a child with acute lymphoblastic leukemia.

The CDR3, as DNA: TGTGCCAGCAGCCCCCACGGAACTAATGAAAAACTGTTTTTT. Translated: CASSPHGTNEKLFF. This sequence joins TRBV3-1 and TRBJ1-4; D is uncertain. The CDR3 runs 14 residues. Trimming removed 4 bases at V and 1 base at J, with 7 bases between. Germline V gives CDR1 LGHDT, CDR2 YNNKEL (reference sequence).